The 8 T cell receptor beta chains given below trace back to one sample, sequenced in a study of blood T cell repertoires in COVID-19. Data came from immunoSEQ multiplex PCR; TCRdb stores just in-frame clones and leaves some out. The table has 150,000 to 200,000 clones, about 80% seen once. Sequencing was performed on PBMCs or T cells enriched from blood (not recorded which). All receptors come from a man aged 50-60 years who had recovered from COVID-19.

The CDR3 coding sequence is TGTGCCAGCAGCCAACACACGGACAGAAACTCTGGAAACACCATATATTTT. Protein sequence: CASSQHTDRNSGNTIYF. The chain links TRBV4-2 to TRBJ1-3, with D possibly being TRBD1 (6 bases). V dropped 2 bases and J dropped 0 bases, with 14 bases sitting between them. Per germline, CDR1 LGHNA and CDR2 YNFKEQ. This CDR3 has 17 amino acids.

The rearrangement links TRBV18 to TRBJ2-3, with D possibly matching TRBD1 (6 bases). Looked up from germline, CDR1 is KGHSH and CDR2 is LQKENI. Trimming removed 2 bases at V and 2 bases at J, with 11 bases between. The CDR3 contains 15 residues. The CDR3 loop is CASSPIRGLTDTQYF. The CDR3 region has the DNA TGTGCCAGCTCACCAATCAGGGGCCTCACAGATACGCAGTATTTT. Drawing the rest from reference TRBV18 and TRBJ2-3, the complete variable domain is NAGVMQNPRHLVRRRGQEARLRCSPMKGHSHVYWYRQLPEEGLKFMVYLQKENIIDESGMPKERFSAEFPKEGPSILRIQQVVRGDSAAYFCASSPIRGLTDTQYFGPGTRLTVL.

V usage is TRBV6-5 and J usage is TRBJ2-5; D is perhaps TRBD2 (5 bases). The CDR3 contains 12 residues. The V end was cut by 7 bases, the J end by 7 bases, with 13 bases between. The germline V gene has CDR1 MNHEY and CDR2 SVGAGI. In DNA, the CDR3 is TGTGCCAGCACCTCCACCGCGGGGACCCAGTACTTC. This sequence encodes CASTSTAGTQYF.

This chain links TRBV28 with TRBJ2-7, with D tentatively TRBD2 (6 bases). Germline lookup yields CDR1 MDHEN and CDR2 SYDVKM. The CDR3 covers 15 residues. Trimming removed 7 bases at V and 0 bases at J, with 16 bases between. The CDR3 spells CASTSGGPSSYEQYF. As DNA, the CDR3 is TGTGCCAGCACCTCCGGGGGACCGAGCTCCTACGAGCAGTACTTC.

The V gene is TRBV7-6, the J gene TRBJ2-7; D is perhaps TRBD2 (5 bases). Trimming stripped 1 base from V and 0 bases from J, with 13 bases between. Germline CDR1 and CDR2: SGHVS and FNYEAQ. CDR3 length: 16 residues. The CDR3 here is CASSLEPRVGSYEQYF. Here the CDR3 DNA reads TGTGCCAGCAGCTTAGAGCCGCGGGTGGGCTCCTACGAGCAGTACTTC.

This clone appeared a few times. The chain has TRBV24-1 and TRBJ2-7; the D gene is possibly TRBD1 (7 bases). Germline V gives CDR1 KGHDR, CDR2 SFDVKD. The CDR3 extends over 15 amino acids. Trimming removed 2 bases from V and 2 bases from J, with 12 bases in between. Here the CDR3 DNA reads TGTGCCACCAGTGATTCGACAGGGAGGACCTACGAGCAGTACTTC. This gives the protein CATSDSTGRTYEQYF.

The chain has TRBV13 and TRBJ2-1; 9 bases match TRBD2. Germline-derived CDR1 and CDR2 are PRHDT and FYEKMQ (reference sequence). J lost 4 bases, V lost 5 bases, and 3 bases had no gene match. The length of the CDR3 is 14 residues. CDR3 DNA sequence: TGTGCCAGCAGCATGACTAGCGGATACAATGAGCAGTTCTTC. This translates into CASSMTSGYNEQFF.

V is TRBV3-1 (or the pseudogene TRBV3-2) and J is TRBJ2-7, with 7 bases aligning to TRBD2. CDR3 size: 14 residues. With 4 bases clipped from V and 2 bases from J, the junction kept 5 bases outside the gene matches. Germline V lookup: CDR1 LGHDT, CDR2 YNNKEL (reference sequence). The CDR3 nucleotides read TGTGCCAGCAGCCTCCAGCGGGGACCCTACGAGCAGTACTTC. It codes for CASSLQRGPYEQYF.